A single sample gave rise to the 9 T cell receptor beta chains below, sequenced in a study of regulatory T cells in long-lasting Graves disease. Building the TCR beta libraries relied on iRepertoire HTBI primers, and CDR3 regions underwent Arm-PCR. TCRdb reprocessed the multiplex PCR reads with MiXCR, giving one entry per CDR3 protein. The table has some 330,000 distinct CDR3 sequences, 12% seen once; the top ten hold around 18%. Time point in this sample: newly diagnosed GD, antithyroid drugs for less than 3 months. The TCR library was prepared using RNA isolated from PBMCs. Another study also made use of these data, one on T cells in Graves' hyperthyroidism and ophthalmopathy.

Sequenced material: peripheral blood mononuclear cells (PBMCs), taken at new diagnosis, from a patient treated with antithyroid drugs. The receptors were sampled from a woman aged 18 to 35 with Graves disease.

The sample holds a few counts of this clonotype. The chain is built from TRBV4-3 and TRBJ2-1; a possible D gene is TRBD1 (5 bases). The CDR3 totals 15 residues. Trimming removed 1 base from V and 5 bases from J, with 12 bases in between. Germline-derived CDR1 and CDR2 are LGHNA and YSLEER. CDR3 sequence: CASSQALRGNNEQFF. CDR3 coding DNA: TGCGCCAGCAGCCAAGCTCTTAGGGGTAACAATGAGCAGTTCTTC.

This clonotype was detected a few times. The rearrangement uses TRBV2 and TRBJ1-5, with unresolved D. V shed 0 bases and J shed 7 bases, with 10 bases lying between them. The CDR3 has 14 residues. Germline V gene lookup returns CDR1 SNHLY and CDR2 FYNNEI. CDR3 sequence: CASSEASGTQPQHF. CDR3 nucleotides: TGTGCCAGCAGTGAAGCTTCAGGCACCCAGCCCCAGCATTTT.

This clonotype came up a few times. The chain links TRBV6-2 or TRBV6-3 to TRBJ2-1; 9 nucleotides align to TRBD2. V shed 11 bases and J 3 bases; nucleotides not matched to a gene: 11. This CDR3 spans 15 amino acids. Germline V gene data show CDR1 as MNHEY and CDR2 as SVGEGT. CDR3 in DNA: TGTGCCCTCGGTGGGAGCGGGAGGTTCTACAATGAGCAGTTCTTC. This gives the protein CALGGSGRFYNEQFF.

V gene TRBV7-2 combines with J gene TRBJ1-5; no definite D call. Trimming cost V 6 bases and J 3 bases, with 9 bases left between them. Germline-derived CDR1 and CDR2 are SGHTA and FQGNSA. The CDR3 has 13 residues. For the CDR3, the DNA is TGTGCCAGCAGTCTGCGAAACAATCAGCCCCAGCATTTT. It is translated as CASSLRNNQPQHF. Filled out from reference TRBV7-2 and TRBJ1-5, the complete variable domain reads GAGVSQSPSNKVTEKGKDVELRCDPISGHTALYWYRQSLGQGLEFLIYFQGNSAPDKSGLPSDRFSAERTGGSVSTLTIQRTQQEDSAVYLCASSLRNNQPQHFGDGTRLSIL.

The chain employs TRBV30 and TRBJ2-7; D unclear. Germline V gene data show CDR1 as GTSNPN and CDR2 as SVGIG (reference sequence). The V end was cut by 2 bases, the J end by 4 bases, with 9 bases between. The CDR3 covers 12 residues. The CDR3 sequence: CAWSLMRYEQYF. The CDR3 DNA reads TGTGCCTGGAGTTTAATGAGGTACGAGCAGTACTTC.

The V gene is TRBV3-1, the J gene TRBJ1-2, with 7 bases matching TRBD1. Germline CDR1 LGHDT, CDR2 YNNKEL (reference sequence). This CDR3 contains 13 residues. Trimming at V came to 1 base and at J to 8 bases, leaving 4 bases not matched to a gene. Written as DNA, the CDR3 is TGTGCCAGCAGCCAAGGACAGGGTGTGGGCTACACCTTC. Protein: CASSQGQGVGYTF. The variable domain in full, completed from reference TRBV3-1 and TRBJ1-2, reads DTAVSQTPKYLVTQMGNDKSIKCEQNLGHDTMYWYKQDSKKFLKIMFSYNNKELIINETVPNRFSPKSPDKAHLNLHINSLELGDSAVYFCASSQGQGVGYTFGSGTRLTVV.

There are many counts of this clonotype. This rearrangement joins TRBV3-1 to TRBJ2-5; TRBD1 agrees at 7 bases. The CDR3 length is 14 residues. Germline-derived CDR1 and CDR2 are LGHDT and YNNKEL (reference sequence). V was clipped by 2 bases and J by 5 bases; unmatched bases: 5. The CDR3 nucleotides are TGTGCCAGCAGCCAAATACAGGGGATGGAGACCCAGTACTTC. This gives the protein CASSQIQGMETQYF.

V is TRBV7-3 and J is TRBJ2-1; 11 bases align to TRBD1. Germline lookup yields CDR1 SGHTA and CDR2 FQGTGA. V was clipped by 3 bases and J by 10 bases; unmatched bases: 8. This CDR3 has 15 residues. CDR3 nucleotide sequence: TGTGCCAGCAGCTTCGGGACAGGGGGAATTGCGGAGCAGTTCTTC. Its translation is CASSFGTGGIAEQFF. Full variable domain (rest looked up from reference TRBV7-3 and TRBJ2-1): GAGVSQTPSNKVTEKGKYVELRCDPISGHTALYWYRQSLGQGPEFLIYFQGTGAADDSGLPNDRFFAVRPEGSVSTLKIQRTERGDSAVYLCASSFGTGGIAEQFFGPGTRLTVL.

The chain carries TRBV6-1 and TRBJ2-5, with 10 bases fitting TRBD1. J lost 7 bases, V lost 6 bases, and 8 bases had no gene match. CDR3 length: 14 amino acids. CDR1 and CDR2 from the germline V gene are MNHNS and SASEGT. The CDR3 loop is CASRPDRGPGTQYF. CDR3 bases: TGTGCCAGCAGGCCCGACAGGGGGCCGGGGACCCAGTACTTC.